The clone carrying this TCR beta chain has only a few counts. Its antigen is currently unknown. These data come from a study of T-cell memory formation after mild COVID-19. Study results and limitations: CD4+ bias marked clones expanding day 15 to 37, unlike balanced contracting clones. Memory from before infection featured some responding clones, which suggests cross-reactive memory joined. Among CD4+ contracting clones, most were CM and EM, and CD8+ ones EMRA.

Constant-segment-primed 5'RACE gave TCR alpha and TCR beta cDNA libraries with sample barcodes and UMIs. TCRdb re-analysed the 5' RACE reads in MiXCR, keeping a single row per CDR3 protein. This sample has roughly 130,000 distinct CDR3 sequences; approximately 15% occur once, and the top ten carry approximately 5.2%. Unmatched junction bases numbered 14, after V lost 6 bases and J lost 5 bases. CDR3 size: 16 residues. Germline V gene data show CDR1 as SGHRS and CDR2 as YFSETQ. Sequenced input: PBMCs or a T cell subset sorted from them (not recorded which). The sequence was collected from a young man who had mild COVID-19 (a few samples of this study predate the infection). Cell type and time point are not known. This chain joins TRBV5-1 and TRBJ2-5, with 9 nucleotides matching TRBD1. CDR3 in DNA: TGCGCCAGCACGGTGGCCACAGGGGGCTCCGGTGAGACCCAGTACTTC. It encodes CASTVATGGSGETQYF.